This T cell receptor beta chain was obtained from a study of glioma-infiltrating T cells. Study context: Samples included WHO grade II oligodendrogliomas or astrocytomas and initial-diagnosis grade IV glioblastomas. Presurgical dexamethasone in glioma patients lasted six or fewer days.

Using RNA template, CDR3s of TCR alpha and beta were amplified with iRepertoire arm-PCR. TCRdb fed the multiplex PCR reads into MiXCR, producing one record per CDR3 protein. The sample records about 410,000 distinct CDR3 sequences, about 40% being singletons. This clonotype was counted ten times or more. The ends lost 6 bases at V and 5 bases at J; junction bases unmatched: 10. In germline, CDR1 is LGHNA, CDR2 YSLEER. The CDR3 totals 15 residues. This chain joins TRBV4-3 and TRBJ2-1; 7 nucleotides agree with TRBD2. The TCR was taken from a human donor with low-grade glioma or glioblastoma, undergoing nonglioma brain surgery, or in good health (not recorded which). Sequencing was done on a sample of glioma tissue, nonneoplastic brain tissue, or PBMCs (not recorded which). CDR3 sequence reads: CASRPHSGRNNEQFF. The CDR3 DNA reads TGCGCCAGCAGGCCGCACTCCGGGAGGAACAATGAGCAGTTCTTC.